The clone carrying this TCR beta chain was detected only a few times. TCR beta libraries were built with iRepertoire HTBI primers and Arm-PCR of CDR3 regions. Via MiXCR, TCRdb re-called the multiplex PCR reads, giving one row per CDR3 protein. The sample lists hundreds of thousands of distinct CDR3 sequences; around 17% were seen once. This sample was taken from a study of regulatory T cells in long-lasting Graves disease. Germline loops: CDR1 PRHDT, CDR2 FYEKMQ (reference sequence). Trimming pared 5 bases from V and 5 bases from J, leaving 11 bases between. The CDR3 is made up of 13 amino acids. The sample's time point: newly diagnosed GD, antithyroid drugs for less than 3 months. The TCR library was made from RNA extracted from PBMCs. The sample also formed part of further work on T cells in Graves' hyperthyroidism and ophthalmopathy.

The chain is built from TRBV13 and TRBJ2-3, with D hard to call. Here the sequenced sample was peripheral blood mononuclear cells (PBMCs), taken at new diagnosis, from a patient treated with antithyroid drugs. This TCR derives from a woman aged 25 to 39 with Graves disease. CDR3 amino acids: CASSLSRQDTQYF. CDR3 in DNA: TGTGCCAGCAGCCTCAGCCGGCAAGATACGCAGTATTTT.